The 28 T cell receptor beta chains given below trace back to one sample, sequenced in a study of blood T cell repertoires in COVID-19. The assay was immunoSEQ multiplex PCR, and TCRdb's table has in-frame clones only and misses some. The sample carries approximately 240,000 clones, 85% to 90% recorded once. The sample taken for sequencing was PBMCs or T cells enriched from blood (not recorded which). Receptor source: a woman younger than 35 in a cohort exposed to, infected with or recovered from COVID-19 (not recorded which).

The rearrangement joins TRBV4-1 to TRBJ2-1; 8 positions match TRBD2. The CDR3 is made up of 15 amino acids. J gave up 4 bases and V 4 bases, and 6 bases lay outside the gene matches. Germline V gene sequence: CDR1 MGHRA, CDR2 YSYEKL. CDR3 loop: CASSPVAGKYNEQFF. For the CDR3, the DNA is TGCGCCAGCAGCCCGGTAGCGGGGAAGTACAATGAGCAGTTCTTC.

The rearrangement joins TRBV5-4 to TRBJ1-3; possible D gene TRBD1, 5 bases. Per germline, CDR1 SGHNT and CDR2 YYREEE (reference sequence). Trimming cost V 4 bases and J 4 bases, with 15 bases left between them. The CDR3 spans 15 residues. The CDR3 spells CASSPLPTVGNTIYF. The CDR3 region has the DNA TGTGCCAGCAGCCCCCTTCCGACAGTAGGAAACACCATATATTTT.

The V and J genes are TRBV6-5 and TRBJ1-5; possibly TRBD1 for D (5 bases). Trimming took 0 bases from V and 7 from J, leaving 13 bases between them. CDR1 and CDR2 (germline): MNHEY, SVGAGI. The CDR3 runs 15 residues. Here the CDR3 reads CASSYSQGIDQPQHF. The CDR3 region has the DNA TGTGCCAGCAGTTACTCCCAGGGTATTGACCAGCCCCAGCATTTT.

The chain uses TRBV5-1 and TRBJ1-5; TRBD1 agrees at 7 bases. The CDR3 has 15 residues. V lost 5 bases, J lost 0 bases, and 5 bases stayed unmatched. CDR1 is SGHRS and CDR2 is YFSETQ in the germline V gene. CDR3 residues: CASRPGQDSNQPQHF. The CDR3 DNA is TGCGCCAGCAGACCTGGACAGGATAGCAATCAGCCCCAGCATTTT.

This sequence joins TRBV12-3 or TRBV12-4 and TRBJ1-5, with D perhaps matching TRBD1 (5 bases). V gave up 4 bases and J gave up 9 bases, with 13 bases separating them. The CDR3 spans 13 residues. This CDR3 reads CASSSRGRGPQHF. CDR3 sequence (DNA): TGTGCCAGCAGTTCACGGGGGAGAGGGCCCCAGCATTTT.

This clone is a singleton in its sample. V and J are TRBV19 and TRBJ1-1; TRBD1 is a possible D gene (6 bases). This CDR3 comprises 13 residues. Germline assignment: CDR1 LNHDA and CDR2 SQIVND (reference sequence). V lost 7 bases, J lost 6 bases, and 15 bases lay in between. CDR3 nucleotides: TGTGCCAGTAACAGGGAGGGAGGCCCTGAAGCTTTCTTT. It translates to CASNREGGPEAFF. Using reference TRBV19 and TRBJ1-1 for the parts outside the CDR3, the full variable domain is DGGITQSPKYLFRKEGQNVTLSCEQNLNHDAMYWYRQDPGQGLRLIYYSQIVNDFQKGDIAEGYSVSREKKESFPLTVTSAQKNPTAFYLCASNREGGPEAFFGQGTRLTVV.

This chain's CDR3 is CASSPRGTAPADTQYF. The CDR3, as DNA: TGTGCCAGCAGCCCCCGGGGGACTGCTCCGGCAGATACGCAGTATTTT. V is TRBV11-2 and J is TRBJ2-3; the D gene is possibly TRBD2 (6 bases). CDR1 and CDR2 from the germline V gene are SGHAT and FQNNGV. The CDR3 extends over 16 amino acids. The V end lost 5 bases, the J end lost 4 bases, and 19 bases lay between the germline ends.

The rearrangement joins TRBV3-1 (or the pseudogene TRBV3-2) to TRBJ1-2; 7 bases are a match to TRBD1. With 4 bases clipped from V and 5 bases from J, the junction kept 4 bases outside the gene matches. The CDR3 is 13 residues long. The V gene's germline CDR1 is LGHDT and CDR2 YNNKEL (reference sequence). CDR3 sequence reads: CASSPDRSYGYTF. CDR3 nucleotide sequence: TGTGCCAGCAGCCCGGACAGGTCTTATGGCTACACCTTC.

On this clone: The same CDR3 arises from other DNA sequences in this sample as well. The J gene is TRBJ1-5, the V gene TRBV12-3 or TRBV12-4; 8 bases line up with TRBD1. The CDR3 spans 13 residues. J gave up 5 bases and V 5 bases, and 2 bases lay outside the gene matches. CDR3 amino acids: CASSLTGDQPQHF. DNA of the CDR3: TGTGCCAGCAGTCTGACAGGGGATCAGCCCCAGCATTTT.

DNA of the CDR3: TGTGCCAGCAGCCAAGATCCGGACAGTCACTATGGCTACACCTTC. It is translated as CASSQDPDSHYGYTF. The rearrangement links TRBV3-1 (or the pseudogene TRBV3-2) to TRBJ1-2; perhaps TRBD1 as D (6 bases). Germline CDR1 reads LGHDT; CDR2 reads YNNKEL (reference sequence). Trimming cost V 0 bases and J 3 bases, with 11 bases left between them. This CDR3 spans 15 amino acids.

The chain recombines TRBV7-2 with TRBJ1-4; D possibly corresponds to TRBD1 (6 bases). The CDR3 runs 16 residues. V dropped 3 bases and J dropped 7 bases, with 18 bases sitting between them. CDR1 is SGHTA and CDR2 is FQGNSA in the germline V gene. CDR3 bases: TGTGCCAGCAGCTTGGAAATGGGCACAGGGTTTGAAAAACTGTTTTTT. Protein sequence: CASSLEMGTGFEKLFF. The whole variable domain, remainder taken from reference TRBV7-2 and TRBJ1-4, is GAGVSQSPSNKVTEKGKDVELRCDPISGHTALYWYRQSLGQGLEFLIYFQGNSAPDKSGLPSDRFSAERTGGSVSTLTIQRTQQEDSAVYLCASSLEMGTGFEKLFFGSGTQLSVL.

This chain connects TRBV6-1 to TRBJ1-1; D is perhaps TRBD1 (5 bases). Germline CDR1 MNHNS, CDR2 SASEGT. V lost 3 bases and J lost 2, with 10 bases in between. CDR3 length equals 14 residues. CDR3 coding DNA: TGTGCCAGCAGTGAGGTCCAGGGCAACACTGAAGCTTTCTTT. Its translation: CASSEVQGNTEAFF.

This clone was counted between two and nine times. This chain connects TRBV19 to TRBJ2-1, with a tentative D call TRBD2 (6 bases). V was pared by 6 bases and J by 9 bases, with 9 bases between. Looked up from germline, CDR1 is LNHDA and CDR2 is SQIVND (reference sequence). The CDR3 runs to 11 residues. CDR3 sequence reads: CASRRGTEQFF. The CDR3 coding sequence is TGTGCCAGTAGGCGGGGCACTGAGCAGTTCTTC.

The chain is built from TRBV21-1 and TRBJ1-4; the DNA was not used to check the table's D call, TRBD1. TRBV21-1 is deemed a pseudogene. CDR3 length: 20 amino acids. The CDR3 DNA follows: TGTGCCAGCAGCAAAAGGGGGAAGGGCCGATCACTTGCAACTAATGAAAAACTGTTTTTT. Its translation is CASSKRGKGRSLATNEKLFF.

This chain joins TRBV5-4 and TRBJ2-2; TRBD2 aligns across 10 bases. This CDR3 is 17 amino acids long. Trimming removed 3 bases from V and 0 bases from J; junction bases left unmatched: 5. Germline-derived CDR1 and CDR2 are SGHNT and YYREEE (reference sequence). CDR3 nucleotide sequence: TGTGCCAGCAGCTCGGGACTAGCGAGACCGAACACCGGGGAGCTGTTTTTT. Translation: CASSSGLARPNTGELFF.

This chain connects TRBV11-2 to TRBJ1-6; D unclear. Germline values: CDR1 SGHAT, CDR2 FQNNGV. Trimming cost V 3 bases and J 0 bases, with 6 bases left between them. The length of the CDR3 is 15 residues. In DNA form, the CDR3 reads TGTGCCAGCAGCTTTGGCCGCTCCTATAATTCACCCCTCCACTTT. Its protein is CASSFGRSYNSPLHF.

V and J are TRBV9 and TRBJ2-2; D unresolved. Trimming removed 3 bases at V and 0 bases at J, with 15 bases between. This CDR3 spans 17 amino acids. Germline CDR1 and CDR2: SGDLS and YYNGEE. CDR3 in amino acids: CASSAALGGTNTGELFF. The CDR3 DNA follows: TGTGCCAGCAGCGCCGCACTCGGCGGAACGAACACCGGGGAGCTGTTTTTT.

The J gene is TRBJ2-1, the V gene TRBV20-1, with 11 bases lining up with TRBD2. Germline assignment: CDR1 DFQATT and CDR2 SNEGSKA (reference sequence). The CDR3 runs to 14 residues. J was trimmed by 4 bases and V by 3 bases; bases with no gene match: 2. Here the CDR3 reads CSASRTSGYNEQFF. The CDR3 DNA reads as TGCAGTGCTAGTCGGACTAGCGGGTACAATGAGCAGTTCTTC.

V gene TRBV5-4 combines with J gene TRBJ1-1; perhaps TRBD1 as D (5 bases). Deletions cut 4 bases from V and 3 bases from J, with 16 bases between. This CDR3 has 15 residues. Germline V gene sequence: CDR1 SGHNT, CDR2 YYREEE (reference sequence). CDR3 nucleotides: TGTGCCAGCAGCCTACAGGTGACGGCGGACACTGAAGCTTTCTTT. This gives the protein CASSLQVTADTEAFF.

A single count supports this clone. V is TRBV19 and J is TRBJ2-1, with TRBD2 identical over 7 bases. Germline loops: CDR1 LNHDA, CDR2 SQIVND (reference sequence). This CDR3 region has 14 residues. The junction had 4 bases not matched to a gene; V was cut back by 1 base and J by 7 bases. The CDR3 is CASSIGGGGNEQFF. In nucleotides, the CDR3 is TGTGCCAGTAGTATAGGGGGGGGTGGGAATGAGCAGTTCTTC.

This clone has more than one count but fewer than ten. The chain has TRBV14 and TRBJ2-7, with D possibly matching TRBD1 (6 bases). CDR1 is SGHDN and CDR2 is FVKESK in the germline V gene. Between the trimmed V and J ends, which lost 1 base and 6 bases, there was a span of 10 bases. This CDR3 spans 13 amino acids. CDR3 nucleotide sequence: TGTGCCAGCAGCCAAGTACAGGGAGCCGAGCAGTACTTC. This sequence encodes CASSQVQGAEQYF. Together with reference TRBV14 and TRBJ2-7, the CDR3 gives the full variable domain: EAGVTQFPSHSVIEKGQTVTLRCDPISGHDNLYWYRRVMGKEIKFLLHFVKESKQDESGMPNNRFLAERTGGTYSTLKVQPAELEDSGVYFCASSQVQGAEQYFGPGTRLTVT.

The rearrangement links TRBV2 to TRBJ1-2; 8 bases fit TRBD1. CDR1 is SNHLY and CDR2 is FYNNEI in the germline V gene. The length of the CDR3 is 14 residues. The V gene end was trimmed by 1 base and the J gene end by 7 bases; junction bases not matched to a gene: 5. CDR3 protein: CASSEGDRGGGYTF. The CDR3 DNA reads as TGTGCCAGCAGTGAAGGAGACAGGGGTGGTGGCTACACCTTC.

This clone was recorded once. The rearrangement uses TRBV28 and TRBJ2-3; 9 nucleotides agree with TRBD2. CDR3 length equals 15 residues. Germline loops: CDR1 MDHEN, CDR2 SYDVKM. The trim removed 3 bases at V and 6 bases at J, leaving 7 bases unmatched. CDR3 in DNA: TGTGCCAGCAGTTTCTTTCTAGCGGGGTGGGATACGCAGTATTTT. It encodes CASSFFLAGWDTQYF. The complete variable domain, with remaining parts taken from reference TRBV28 and TRBJ2-3, reads DVKVTQSSRYLVKRTGEKVFLECVQDMDHENMFWYRQDPGLGLRLIYFSYDVKMKEKGDIPEGYSVSREKKERFSLILESASTNQTSMYLCASSFFLAGWDTQYFGPGTRLTVL.

The chain recombines TRBV5-1 with TRBJ2-3; 7 bases map to TRBD2. V shed 9 bases, J shed 4 bases, and the junction held 11 bases outside the gene matches. There are 14 residues in the CDR3. Germline V lookup: CDR1 SGHRS, CDR2 YFSETQ. The CDR3 bases are TGCGCCACCAGGAGACTAGCCAATGCAGATACGCAGTATTTT. Protein product: CATRRLANADTQYF. Looking up the rest from reference TRBV5-1 and TRBJ2-3 gives the full variable domain: KAGVTQTPRYLIKTRGQQVTLSCSPISGHRSVSWYQQTPGQGLQFLFEYFSETQRNKGNFPGRFSGRQFSNSRSEMNVSTLELGDSALYLCATRRLANADTQYFGPGTRLTVL.

This clone was seen only a few times. The V gene is TRBV21-1, the J gene TRBJ2-2; TRBD2, the table's D call, lacks a check against the DNA. TRBV21-1 has pseudogene status. This CDR3 has 19 residues. For the CDR3, the DNA is TGTGCCAGCAGCAAAGCCCCGGGACTAGCGGGGATGCGCGGCGGGGAGCTGTTTTTT. Its protein product is CASSKAPGLAGMRGGELFF.

The V and J genes are TRBV2 and TRBJ1-1; 8 bases line up with TRBD1. The CDR3 runs 14 residues. V shed 4 bases, J shed 8 bases, and the junction held 9 bases outside the gene matches. CDR1 and CDR2 from the germline V gene are SNHLY and FYNNEI. Here the CDR3 DNA reads TGTGCCAGCAGTGTAAACAGGGGGAAACTCGAAGCTTTCTTT. Translating gives CASSVNRGKLEAFF.

V is TRBV6-5 and J is TRBJ2-7; D perhaps matches TRBD2 (6 bases). The V end was cut by 4 bases, the J end by 0 bases, with 13 bases between. Germline CDR1 is MNHEY and CDR2 is SVGAGI. This CDR3 contains 15 residues. The CDR3 reads CASSSRGGLSYEQYF. DNA of the CDR3: TGTGCCAGCAGTTCCCGTGGGGGACTCTCCTACGAGCAGTACTTC.

The chain carries TRBV6-5 and TRBJ1-1, with D maybe TRBD1 (6 bases). Trimming removed 4 bases from V and 4 bases from J, with 13 bases in between. The CDR3 extends over 14 amino acids. Germline CDR1 and CDR2: MNHEY and SVGAGI. CDR3 nucleotide sequence: TGTGCCAGCAGTTTCGGACAGTGGGGCACTGAAGCTTTCTTT. This sequence encodes CASSFGQWGTEAFF.